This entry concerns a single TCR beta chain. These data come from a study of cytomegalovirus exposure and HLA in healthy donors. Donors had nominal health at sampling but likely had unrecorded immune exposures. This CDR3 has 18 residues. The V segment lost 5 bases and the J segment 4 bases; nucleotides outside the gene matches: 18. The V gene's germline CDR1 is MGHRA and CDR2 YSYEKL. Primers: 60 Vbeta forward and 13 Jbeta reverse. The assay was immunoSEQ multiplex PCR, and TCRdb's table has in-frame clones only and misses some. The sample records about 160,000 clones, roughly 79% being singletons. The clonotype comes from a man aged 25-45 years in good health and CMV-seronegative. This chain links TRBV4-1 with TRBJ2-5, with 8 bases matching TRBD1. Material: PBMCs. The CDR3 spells CASSRNPPGGKVGETQYF. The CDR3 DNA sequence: TGCGCCAGCAGCAGGAACCCCCCAGGGGGCAAGGTGGGAGAGACCCAGTACTTC.